This is a list of T cell receptor beta chains from one sample in a study of cytomegalovirus exposure and HLA in healthy donors. The data were produced by immunoSEQ multiplex PCR, yet TCRdb's version contains in-frame clones alone and is incomplete. The table records a few hundred thousand clones, roughly 90% of them present only once. Sequenced: PBMCs. The receptors derive from a woman aged 18-35 years in good health and CMV-seronegative. Both conserved end residues are part of each CDR3. A D gene is named only where the DNA matches it firmly. Clone sizes are given selectively: once, few, many, or a class where the clone is expanded.

size	J	D	V	CDR3	DNA
.	TRBJ1-1	.	TRBV29-1	CSGGHWGTEAFF	TGCAGCGGGGGGCATTGGGGCACTGAAGCTTTCTTT
.	TRBJ2-1	TRBD2	TRBV7-8	CASSLGLAGPRGGNEQFF	TGTGCCAGCAGCTTGGGACTAGCGGGACCCCGAGGAGGGAATGAGCAGTTCTTC
.	TRBJ2-5	.	TRBV10-1	CASSEWQGQETQYF	TGCGCCAGCAGTGAGTGGCAGGGCCAAGAGACCCAGTACTTC
.	TRBJ2-7	TRBD1	TRBV19	CASSIPGGHEQYF	TGTGCCAGTAGTATCCCAGGGGGCCACGAGCAGTACTTC
.	TRBJ1-2	.	TRBV6-5	CASSTTDYGYTF	TGTGCCAGCAGTACCACAGACTATGGCTACACCTTC
.	TRBJ2-1	TRBD1	TRBV7-9	CAPGTGGDGAKQFF	TGTGCCCCCGGGACAGGCGGAGACGGGGCCAAGCAGTTCTTC
.	TRBJ2-5	.	TRBV27	CASSKYPRVEETQYF	TGTGCCAGCAGTAAATATCCCAGGGTAGAAGAGACCCAGTACTTC
.	TRBJ2-3	TRBD2	TRBV30	CARGLAGITDTQYF	TGTGCCCGCGGACTAGCGGGTATCACAGATACGCAGTATTTT
.	TRBJ1-2	.	TRBV10-3	CAISDPRDRVSRANYGYTF	TGTGCCATCAGTGACCCCCGGGATAGGGTTTCCCGAGCTAACTATGGCTACACCTTC
.	TRBJ2-7	.	TRBV25-1	CASSEALSYEQYF	TGTGCCAGCAGTGAAGCACTCTCCTACGAGCAGTACTTC
many	TRBJ1-4	.	TRBV7-8	CASSPLQDTTQGLFF	TGTGCCAGCAGCCCCCTACAAGACACTACTCAGGGACTGTTTTTT
.	TRBJ2-3	TRBD1	TRBV27	CASSSGQGASTDTQYF	TGTGCCAGCAGTTCGGGACAGGGCGCTAGCACAGATACGCAGTATTTT
.	TRBJ2-7	TRBD2	TRBV5-4	CASSIASGRGYTEQYF	TGTGCCAGCAGCATCGCTAGCGGGAGAGGTTATACCGAGCAGTACTTC
few	TRBJ1-2	TRBD1	TRBV4-2	CASSQEGGGQAILYGYTF	TGTGCCAGCAGCCAAGAAGGGGGCGGCCAAGCGATCCTCTATGGCTACACCTTC
once	TRBJ2-3	.	TRBV19	CASSISGSSDTQYF	TGTGCCAGTAGTATAAGCGGAAGTTCAGATACGCAGTATTTT